The 14 T cell receptor beta chains below come from one sample, sequenced in a study of blood T cell repertoires in COVID-19. Assay used: immunoSEQ multiplex PCR; TCRdb lists only in-frame clones, some missing. This sample yields about 380,000 clones, of which around 85% are seen a single time; 3% to 4.5% belongs to the top ten. Sequencing was performed on peripheral blood. These receptors all come from a woman between 18 and 30 years old with acute or convalescent COVID-19.

This sequence joins TRBV11-3 and TRBJ1-1, with D tentatively TRBD1 (5 bases). CDR3 size: 12 residues. Germline CDR1 SGHNT, CDR2 YENEEA. The V and J ends lost 5 bases and 6 bases respectively, with 10 bases between them. As DNA, the CDR3 is TGTGCCAGCAGCCCGGGGACTCCTGAAGCTTTCTTT. This encodes CASSPGTPEAFF.

This chain connects TRBV12-3 or TRBV12-4 to TRBJ2-7; D may be TRBD2 (5 bases). The V and J ends lost 6 bases and 5 bases respectively, with 14 bases between them. This CDR3 is 13 amino acids long. The CDR3, as DNA: TGTGCCAGCAGCCCGGGGAAATTGAACGAGCAGTACTTC. This gives the protein CASSPGKLNEQYF.

The chain couples TRBV3-1 (or the pseudogene TRBV3-2) to TRBJ1-5; 9 positions agree with TRBD1. Trimming cost V 4 bases and J 6 bases; bases outside gene matches: 7. In germline, CDR1 is LGHDT, CDR2 YNNKEL (reference sequence). This CDR3 comprises 15 residues. CDR3 loop: CASSLGTGKVQPQHF. CDR3 nucleotide sequence: TGTGCCAGCAGCCTGGGGACAGGGAAGGTTCAGCCCCAGCATTTT.

The chain combines TRBV5-4 with TRBJ1-2, with 8 nucleotides matching TRBD1. This CDR3 has 12 amino acids. Looked up from germline, CDR1 is SGHNT and CDR2 is YYREEE (reference sequence). Unmatched junction bases numbered 3, after V lost 4 bases and J lost 7 bases. CDR3 in amino acids: CASSIDRGGYTF. CDR3 DNA: TGTGCCAGCAGCATAGACAGGGGTGGCTACACCTTC. The variable domain in full, completed from reference TRBV5-4 and TRBJ1-2, reads ETGVTQSPTHLIKTRGQQVTLRCSSQSGHNTVSWYQQALGQGPQFIFQYYREEENGRGNFPPRFSGLQFPNYSSELNVNALELDDSALYLCASSIDRGGYTFGSGTRLTVV.

About this clone itself: The sample contains more than one DNA sequence encoding this CDR3. The V gene is TRBV6-5, the J gene TRBJ1-5, with 8 bases lining up with TRBD1. This CDR3 is 15 amino acids long. In germline, CDR1 is MNHEY, CDR2 SVGAGI. Trimming took 6 bases from V and 1 from J; bases not matched to a gene: 5. Written as DNA, the CDR3 is TGTGCCAGCAGCCGGACAGGGTTGAGCAATCAGCCCCAGCATTTT. This encodes CASSRTGLSNQPQHF.

The V call is TRBV5-1, the J call TRBJ2-3; perhaps TRBD2 as D (5 bases). Germline lookup yields CDR1 SGHRS and CDR2 YFSETQ. V lost 3 bases and J lost 5, with 19 bases in between. This CDR3 spans 16 amino acids. For the CDR3, the DNA is TGCGCCAGCAGCTCCGGACTTACGGCTTTTGGAGATACGCAGTATTTT. It is translated as CASSSGLTAFGDTQYF.

The V and J genes are TRBV4-1 and TRBJ2-7, with 9 nucleotides matching TRBD2. CDR3 length equals 17 residues. CDR1 is MGHRA and CDR2 is YSYEKL in the germline V gene. The V segment lost 0 bases and the J segment 7 bases; nucleotides outside the gene matches: 13. The CDR3 bases are TGCGCCAGCAGCCAAGATCGAAGCGGGGGGACCCCTCGGGAGCAGTACTTC. Amino acids: CASSQDRSGGTPREQYF.

The chain joins TRBV6-2 or TRBV6-3 to TRBJ1-5, with TRBD1 as a possible D gene (5 bases). The CDR3 covers 16 residues. Per the germline V gene, CDR1 is MNHEY and CDR2 is SVGEGT. Trimming took 5 bases from V and 0 from J, leaving 14 bases between them. The chain's CDR3 is CASSPHRIYSNQPQHF. The CDR3 DNA follows: TGTGCCAGCAGTCCCCACAGGATCTATAGCAATCAGCCCCAGCATTTT.

V gene TRBV3-1 (or the pseudogene TRBV3-2) combines with J gene TRBJ1-2; no definite D call. V shed 0 bases and J shed 9 bases, with 14 bases lying between them. CDR1 and CDR2 (germline): LGHDT, YNNKEL (reference sequence). This CDR3 comprises 14 residues. CDR3: CASSQEEVARSYTF. The CDR3 coding sequence is TGTGCCAGCAGCCAAGAAGAGGTGGCGAGGAGCTACACCTTC.

This clone was counted between two and nine times. The chain links TRBV5-6 to TRBJ1-4; TRBD1 aligns across 7 bases. Germline V lookup: CDR1 SGHDT, CDR2 YYEEEE. The CDR3 runs 16 residues. Trimming removed 5 bases from V and 3 bases from J; junction bases left unmatched: 10. CDR3 nucleotides: TGTGCCAGCAGTCCCGTTTCGACAGGGTCTAATGAAAAACTGTTTTTT. The encoded protein is CASSPVSTGSNEKLFF.

The CDR3, as DNA: TGCAGCGCTGGGACTTCTAGCTCCTACAATGAGCAGTTCTTC. This codes for CSAGTSSSYNEQFF. The J gene is TRBJ2-1, the V gene TRBV29-1; maybe TRBD2 (6 bases). There are 14 residues in the CDR3. The ends were cut back, 7 bases at V and 0 bases at J, with 13 bases in the middle. CDR1 is SQVTM, CDR2 ANQGSEA, per germline.

The chain recombines TRBV28 with TRBJ2-7, with 12 bases aligning to TRBD2. Germline V gene data show CDR1 as MDHEN and CDR2 as SYDVKM. The ends lost 5 bases at V and 2 bases at J; junction bases unmatched: 4. The CDR3 runs to 15 residues. The CDR3: CASSPLAGGTYEQYF. The DNA of the CDR3 is TGTGCCAGCAGTCCCCTAGCGGGAGGGACCTACGAGCAGTACTTC.

The CDR3 bases are TGCGCCAGCAGCTCCGGGACTAGCGGGTACGAGCAGTACTTC. It encodes CASSSGTSGYEQYF. This sequence joins TRBV5-1 and TRBJ2-7; 12 bases match TRBD2. V was pared by 3 bases and J by 4 bases, with 2 bases of the junction left unmatched. The V gene's germline CDR1 is SGHRS and CDR2 YFSETQ. The CDR3 spans 14 residues. Filled out from reference TRBV5-1 and TRBJ2-7, the complete variable domain reads KAGVTQTPRYLIKTRGQQVTLSCSPISGHRSVSWYQQTPGQGLQFLFEYFSETQRNKGNFPGRFSGRQFSNSRSEMNVSTLELGDSALYLCASSSGTSGYEQYFGPGTRLTVT.

The rearrangement uses TRBV3-1 (or the pseudogene TRBV3-2) and TRBJ1-1, with unresolved D. V was pared by 3 bases and J by 0 bases, with 5 bases between. Germline CDR1 and CDR2: LGHDT and YNNKEL (reference sequence). The CDR3 extends over 13 amino acids. CDR3 region: CASSQRMNTEAFF. The CDR3 region has the DNA TGTGCCAGCAGCCAGAGGATGAACACTGAAGCTTTCTTT.